This TCR beta chain emerged from a study of CD8 T cell repertoires and HIV-1 epitope variants. Clones were sequenced by immunoSEQ multiplex PCR, and TCRdb holds only the in-frame ones, with some missing. The data show 4,500 to 6,500 clones, 65% to 75% seen once. Concerning this clone: Its specificity is not known.

This CDR3 region has 12 residues. The V end was cut by 5 bases, the J end by 1 base, with 3 bases between. In germline, CDR1 is SGHVS, CDR2 FNYEAQ. J is TRBJ1-5 and V is TRBV7-6; D is unclear. This sequence was found in a male donor with HIV. Sequencing was carried out using cultured CD8+ T cells derived from PBMCs. CDR3 DNA: TGTGCCAGCAGCCACAGCAATCAGCCCCAGCATTTT. Its protein is CASSHSNQPQHF.